This T cell receptor beta chain was sequenced in a study of blood T cell repertoires in COVID-19. Across the study: Italy, Spain and the United States were the sources of the convalescent and acute COVID-19 samples. T cells, B-cell-depleted T cells, or PBMCs supplied cDNA or gDNA.

Using immunoSEQ multiplex PCR, the repertoire was profiled, and TCRdb retains in-frame clones only, with some absent. The profile shows approximately 180,000 clones, roughly 89% of them singletons. Trimming pared 10 bases from V and 4 bases from J, leaving 19 bases between. Germline loops: CDR1 MGHDK, CDR2 SYGVNS. The CDR3 spans 15 residues. Participants were aged 18 to 89 years, lived in under 30 US areas, and enrolled virtually. Participants reported their clinical history, and cohort assignment relied on those reports. Material for sequencing was PBMCs or T cells enriched from blood (not recorded which). The chain couples TRBV25-1 to TRBJ2-2; a possible D gene is TRBD1 (5 bases). The receptor was isolated from a woman aged 40-49 years with acute COVID-19. The DNA of the CDR3 is TGTGCCACCAAGGGCAAGGGGCTGGGCACCGGGGAGCTGTTTTTT. As protein: CATKGKGLGTGELFF.